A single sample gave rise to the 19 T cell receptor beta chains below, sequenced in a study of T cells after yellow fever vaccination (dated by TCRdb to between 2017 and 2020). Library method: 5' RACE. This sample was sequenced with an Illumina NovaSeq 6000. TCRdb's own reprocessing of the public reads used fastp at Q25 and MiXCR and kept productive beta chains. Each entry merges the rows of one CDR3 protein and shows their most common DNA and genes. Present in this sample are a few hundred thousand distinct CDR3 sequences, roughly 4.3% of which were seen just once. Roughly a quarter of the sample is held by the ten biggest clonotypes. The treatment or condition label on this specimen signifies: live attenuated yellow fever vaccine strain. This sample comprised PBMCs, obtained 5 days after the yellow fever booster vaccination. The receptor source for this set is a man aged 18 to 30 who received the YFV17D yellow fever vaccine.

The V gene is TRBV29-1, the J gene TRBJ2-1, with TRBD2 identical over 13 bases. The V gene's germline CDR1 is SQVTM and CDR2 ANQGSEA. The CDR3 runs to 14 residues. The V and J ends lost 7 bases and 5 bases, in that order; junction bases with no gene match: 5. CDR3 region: CSDRTSGGHNEQFF. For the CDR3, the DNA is TGCAGCGACCGGACTAGCGGGGGCCACAATGAGCAGTTCTTC.

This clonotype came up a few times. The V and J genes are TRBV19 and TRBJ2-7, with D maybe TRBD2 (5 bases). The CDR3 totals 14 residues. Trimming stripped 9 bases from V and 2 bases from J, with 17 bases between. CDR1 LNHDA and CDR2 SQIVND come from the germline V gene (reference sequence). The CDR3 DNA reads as TGTGCCAGCCCGACCGGACTCACTCCCTACGAGCAGTACGTC. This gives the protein CASPTGLTPYEQYV.

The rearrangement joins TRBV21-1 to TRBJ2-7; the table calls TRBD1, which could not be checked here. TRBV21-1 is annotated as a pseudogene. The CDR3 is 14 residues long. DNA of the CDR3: TGTGCCAGCAGCAGGGGCCAGGGGGCCCACGAGCAGTACGTC. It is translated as CASSRGQGAHEQYV.

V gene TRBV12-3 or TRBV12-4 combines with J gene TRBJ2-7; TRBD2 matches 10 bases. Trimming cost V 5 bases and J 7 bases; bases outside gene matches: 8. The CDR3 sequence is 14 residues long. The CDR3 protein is CASSTRTSGWEQYF. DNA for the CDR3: TGTGCCAGCAGTACCCGGACTAGCGGCTGGGAGCAGTACTTC.

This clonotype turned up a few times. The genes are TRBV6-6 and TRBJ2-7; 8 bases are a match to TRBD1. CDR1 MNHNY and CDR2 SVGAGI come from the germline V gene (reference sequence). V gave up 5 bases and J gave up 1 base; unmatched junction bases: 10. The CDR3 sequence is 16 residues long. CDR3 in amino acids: CASSPPQGARSYEQYF. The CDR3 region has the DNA TGTGCCAGCAGTCCCCCCCAGGGGGCGAGGTCCTACGAGCAGTACTTC.

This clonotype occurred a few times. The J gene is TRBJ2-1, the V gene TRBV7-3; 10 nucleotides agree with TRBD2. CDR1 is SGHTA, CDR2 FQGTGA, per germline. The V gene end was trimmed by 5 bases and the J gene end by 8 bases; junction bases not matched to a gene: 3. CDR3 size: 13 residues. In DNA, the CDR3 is TGTGCCAGCAGCCAAGCGGGGGGGCATGAGCAGTTCTTC. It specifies CASSQAGGHEQFF.

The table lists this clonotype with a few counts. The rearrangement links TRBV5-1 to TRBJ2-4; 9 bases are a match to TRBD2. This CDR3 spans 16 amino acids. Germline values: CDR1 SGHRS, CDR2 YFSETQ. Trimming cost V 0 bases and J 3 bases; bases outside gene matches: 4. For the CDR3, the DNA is TGCGCCAGCAGCTTGGTTGCGGGGGGGGTCAAAAACATTCAGTACTTC. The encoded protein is CASSLVAGGVKNIQYF.

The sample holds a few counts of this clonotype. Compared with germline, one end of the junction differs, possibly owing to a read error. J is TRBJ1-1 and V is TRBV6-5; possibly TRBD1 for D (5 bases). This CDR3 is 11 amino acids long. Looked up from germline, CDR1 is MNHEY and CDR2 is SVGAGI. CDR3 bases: TGTGCCACCAGTCAAGGGGTATCTGCTTTCTTT. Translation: CATSQGVSAFF.

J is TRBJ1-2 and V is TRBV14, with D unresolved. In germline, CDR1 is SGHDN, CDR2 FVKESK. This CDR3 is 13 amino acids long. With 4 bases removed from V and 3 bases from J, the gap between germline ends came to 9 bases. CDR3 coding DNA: TGTGCCAGCAGCCCTGGGATGTACTATGGCTACACCTTC. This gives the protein CASSPGMYYGYTF.

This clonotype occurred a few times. The chain's CDR3 is CASSSGPWGETQYF. CDR3 DNA sequence: TGTGCCAGCAGCTCGGGCCCCTGGGGAGAGACCCAGTACTTC. The gene calls are TRBV7-3 and TRBJ2-5; D gene ambiguous. V was clipped by 4 bases and J by 4 bases, with 13 bases between them. This CDR3 spans 14 amino acids. Germline V gives CDR1 SGHTA, CDR2 FQGTGA. Full variable domain (outside the CDR3, taken from reference TRBV7-3 and TRBJ2-5): GAGVSQTPSNKVTEKGKYVELRCDPISGHTALYWYRQSLGQGPEFLIYFQGTGAADDSGLPNDRFFAVRPEGSVSTLKIQRTERGDSAVYLCASSSGPWGETQYFGPGTRLLVL.

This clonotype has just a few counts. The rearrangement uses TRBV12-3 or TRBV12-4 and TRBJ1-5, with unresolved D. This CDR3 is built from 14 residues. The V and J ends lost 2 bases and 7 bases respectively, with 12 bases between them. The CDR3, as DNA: TGTGCCAGCAGTTTAACACTTCCGGACCAGCCCCAGCATTTT. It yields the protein CASSLTLPDQPQHF.

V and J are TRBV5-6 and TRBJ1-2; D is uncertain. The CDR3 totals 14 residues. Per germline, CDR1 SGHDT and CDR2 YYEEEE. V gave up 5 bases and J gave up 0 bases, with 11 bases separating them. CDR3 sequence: CASRVGAANYGYTF. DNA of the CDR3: TGTGCCAGCAGGGTCGGTGCAGCTAACTATGGCTACACCTTC.

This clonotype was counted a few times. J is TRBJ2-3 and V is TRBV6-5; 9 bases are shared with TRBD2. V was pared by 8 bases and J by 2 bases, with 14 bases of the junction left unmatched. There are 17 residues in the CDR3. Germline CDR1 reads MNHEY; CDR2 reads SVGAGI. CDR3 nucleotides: TGTGCCAGCGGGGCGAGAACTCTAGCGGGGCCCACAGATACGCAGTATTTT. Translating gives CASGARTLAGPTDTQYF.

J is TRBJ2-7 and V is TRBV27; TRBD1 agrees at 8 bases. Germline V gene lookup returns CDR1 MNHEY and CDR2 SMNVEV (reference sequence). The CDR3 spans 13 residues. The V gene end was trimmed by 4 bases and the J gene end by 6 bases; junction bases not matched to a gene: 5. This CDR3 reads CASSSRTGIEQYV. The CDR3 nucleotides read TGTGCCAGCAGTTCCCGGACAGGGATCGAGCAGTACGTC.

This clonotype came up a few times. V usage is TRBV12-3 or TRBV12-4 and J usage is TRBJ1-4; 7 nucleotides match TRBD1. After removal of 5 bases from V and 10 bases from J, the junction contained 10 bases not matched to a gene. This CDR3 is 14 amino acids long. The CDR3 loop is CASSPGQESGKLFF. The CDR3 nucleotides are TGTGCCAGCAGTCCCGGACAGGAGAGTGGAAAACTGTTTTTT.

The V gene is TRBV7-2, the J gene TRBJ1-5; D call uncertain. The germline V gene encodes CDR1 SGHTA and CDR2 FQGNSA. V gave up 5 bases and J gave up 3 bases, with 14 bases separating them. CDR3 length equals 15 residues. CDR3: CASSPSNSLNQPQHF. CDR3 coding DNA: TGTGCCAGCAGCCCCTCCAACAGCCTCAATCAGCCCCAGCATTTT. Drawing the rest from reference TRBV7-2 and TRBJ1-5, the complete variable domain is GAGVSQSPSNKVTEKGKDVELRCDPISGHTALYWYRQSLGQGLEFLIYFQGNSAPDKSGLPSDRFSAERTGGSVSTLTIQRTQQEDSAVYLCASSPSNSLNQPQHFGDGTRLSIL.

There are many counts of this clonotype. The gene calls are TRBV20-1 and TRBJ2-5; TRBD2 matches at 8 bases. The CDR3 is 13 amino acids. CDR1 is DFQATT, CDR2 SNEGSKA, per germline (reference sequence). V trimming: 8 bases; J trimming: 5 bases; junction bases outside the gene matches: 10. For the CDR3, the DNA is TGCAGTACCGGGGGGGCCGGGAGTGAGACCCAGTACTTC. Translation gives CSTGGAGSETQYF.

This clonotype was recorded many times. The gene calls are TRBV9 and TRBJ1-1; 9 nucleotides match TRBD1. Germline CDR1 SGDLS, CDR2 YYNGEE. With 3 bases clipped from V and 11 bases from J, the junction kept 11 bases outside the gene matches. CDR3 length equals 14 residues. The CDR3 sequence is CASSAHTGGLVAFF. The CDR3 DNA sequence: TGTGCCAGCAGCGCTCACACAGGGGGCCTCGTGGCTTTCTTT.

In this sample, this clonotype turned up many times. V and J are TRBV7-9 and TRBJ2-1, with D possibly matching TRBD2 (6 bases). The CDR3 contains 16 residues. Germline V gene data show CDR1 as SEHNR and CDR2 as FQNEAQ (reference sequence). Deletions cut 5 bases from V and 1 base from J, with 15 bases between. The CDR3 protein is CASSPDDGRSYNEQFF. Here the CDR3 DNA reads TGTGCCAGCAGCCCTGATGACGGGAGATCCTACAATGAGCAGTTCTTC.